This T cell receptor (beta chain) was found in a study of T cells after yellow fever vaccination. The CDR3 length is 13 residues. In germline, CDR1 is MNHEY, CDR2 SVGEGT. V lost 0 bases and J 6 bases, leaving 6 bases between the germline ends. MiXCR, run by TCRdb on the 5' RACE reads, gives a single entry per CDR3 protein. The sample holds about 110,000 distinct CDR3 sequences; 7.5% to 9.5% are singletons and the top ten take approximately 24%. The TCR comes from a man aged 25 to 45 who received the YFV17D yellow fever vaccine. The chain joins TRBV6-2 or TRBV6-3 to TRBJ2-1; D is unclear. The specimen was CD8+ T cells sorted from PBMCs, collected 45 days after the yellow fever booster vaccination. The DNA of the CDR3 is TGTGCCAGCAGTTACTCCGGAGCCAATGAGCAGTTCTTC. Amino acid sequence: CASSYSGANEQFF.